Listed below are T cell receptor beta chains from one sample, sequenced in a study of monozygotic twins with inflammatory bowel disease. Following a re-call of the 5' RACE reads, TCRdb has one entry per CDR3 protein and lacks DNA. The specimen's table records about 380,000 distinct CDR3 sequences. Sequencing was carried out using blood. These receptors were collected from a human donor with ulcerative colitis or Crohn's disease, or a healthy co-twin of an affected twin (not recorded which). The CDR3 runs from the conserved cysteine through the conserved F or W.

v_call,cdr3_length,j_call,cdr3_aa
TRBV18,17,TRBJ1-3,CASSPGQNPRSGNTIYF
TRBV4-3,15,TRBJ2-7,CASSPGLGISYEQYF
TRBV5-4,14,TRBJ2-3,CASTRGGLTDTQYF
TRBV25-1,14,TRBJ1-3,CASSAGGTGNTIYF
TRBV5-6,15,TRBJ1-1,CASSLYNRENTEAFF
TRBV29-1,13,TRBJ2-5,CSAARGPQETQYF
TRBV19,16,TRBJ2-3,CASSTRTGAPAYTQYF
TRBV5-1,14,TRBJ2-7,CASSERTGGDEQYF
TRBV6-2/TRBV6-3,14,TRBJ2-7,CASTPWTGAYEQYF
TRBV5-1,14,TRBJ2-7,CASSTSGTGVLKYF
TRBV3-1,15,TRBJ2-6,CASSPPRGWANVLTF
TRBV3-1,15,TRBJ1-6,CASSLTWDQFSPLHF
TRBV7-6,18,TRBJ2-6,CASSLGGATASGANVLTF
TRBV7-6,15,TRBJ1-1,CASSPRASGNTEAFF
TRBV20-1,18,TRBJ2-5,CSATAIYKRTSGFETQYF
TRBV29-1,13,TRBJ1-1,CSVVFRAATEAFF